The 5 T cell receptor beta chains presented below share a single source sample, sequenced in a study of blood T cell repertoires in COVID-19. Generated by immunoSEQ multiplex PCR, the TCRdb table keeps only in-frame clones and is missing some. Altogether about 270,000 clones are present, 85% to 90% being singletons, with the ten largest covering 2% to 3%. The sequenced sample was PBMCs or T cells enriched from blood (not recorded which). These receptors all come from a woman younger than 35 who had recovered from COVID-19.

The V gene is TRBV5-1, the J gene TRBJ2-2; D may be TRBD1 (5 bases). Trimming took off 2 bases at V and 6 bases at J, with 20 bases between the two ends. This CDR3 has 17 amino acids. In germline, CDR1 is SGHRS, CDR2 YFSETQ. Written as DNA, the CDR3 is TGCGCCAGCAGCTTCGGGTGGGGCCCCCTCTTCTCCGGGGAGCTGTTTTTT. As protein: CASSFGWGPLFSGELFF.

DNA for the CDR3: TGTGCCAGCAGTAAGGGGTTAGGGCAGCCCCAGCATTTT. It encodes CASSKGLGQPQHF. The rearrangement joins TRBV12-3 or TRBV12-4 to TRBJ1-5; tentative D call: TRBD1 (5 bases). This CDR3 is 13 amino acids long. Trimming removed 5 bases from V and 7 bases from J, with 12 bases in between.

The chain couples TRBV5-1 to TRBJ2-5; D perhaps matches TRBD2 (6 bases). Per the germline V gene, CDR1 is SGHRS and CDR2 is YFSETQ. The CDR3 contains 13 residues. Trimming stripped 2 bases from V and 3 bases from J, with 8 bases between. The CDR3 DNA sequence: TGCGCCAGCAGCTTCGGGGGAGAAGAGACCCAGTACTTC. This gives the protein CASSFGGEETQYF.

J is TRBJ1-6 and V is TRBV6-5; 8 positions agree with TRBD1. Germline V gene sequence: CDR1 MNHEY, CDR2 SVGAGI. Trimming at V came to 11 bases and at J to 8 bases, leaving 8 bases not matched to a gene. The CDR3 is made up of 13 amino acids. The CDR3 here is CAVKQGDYSPLHF. The CDR3 region has the DNA TGTGCCGTAAAACAGGGGGATTATTCACCCCTCCACTTT.

This chain uses TRBV5-1 with TRBJ2-5, with 11 bases aligning to TRBD1. CDR1 is SGHRS and CDR2 is YFSETQ in the germline V gene. CDR3 length: 17 amino acids. V lost 4 bases and J lost 0; bases outside the gene matches: 8. CDR3 sequence: CASSRPRDRGNQETQYF. The CDR3 DNA reads TGCGCCAGCAGCAGACCCCGGGACAGGGGGAACCAAGAGACCCAGTACTTC.